This T cell receptor beta chain stems from a study of cytomegalovirus exposure and HLA in healthy donors. Overall study: Among the roughly 400 genotyped donors, 70% to 90% were placed in the Caucasian-associated ancestry cluster. Overall study results and limits: Previous analysis showed most TCR beta V segments were productive about 87% or about 30% of the time. A link between a missense DCLRE1C variant and TCR beta V- and J-gene trimming emerged from a later analysis.

The CDR3 loop spans 15 amino acids. CDR1 WNHNN and CDR2 SYGVQD come from the germline V gene (reference sequence). 60 Vbeta and 13 Jbeta primers were used in PCR. Profiling relied on immunoSEQ multiplex PCR, and the TCRdb table lists in-frame clones only, not all of them. The sample shows about 120,000 clones, around three quarters of them seen only once. On this clone: Its specificity is unknown. An end of the junction does not agree with germline; a read error may underlie this.

Sequenced material: PBMCs. The chain links TRBV10-1 to TRBJ2-6; possibly TRBD1 for D (5 bases). The TCR was taken from a man between 18 and 35 years old in good health and CMV-seropositive. CDR3 sequence: CASSESCPGANGLTF. Here the CDR3 DNA reads TGCGCCAGCAGTGAGTCCTGTCCTGGGGCCAACGGCCTGACTTTC.